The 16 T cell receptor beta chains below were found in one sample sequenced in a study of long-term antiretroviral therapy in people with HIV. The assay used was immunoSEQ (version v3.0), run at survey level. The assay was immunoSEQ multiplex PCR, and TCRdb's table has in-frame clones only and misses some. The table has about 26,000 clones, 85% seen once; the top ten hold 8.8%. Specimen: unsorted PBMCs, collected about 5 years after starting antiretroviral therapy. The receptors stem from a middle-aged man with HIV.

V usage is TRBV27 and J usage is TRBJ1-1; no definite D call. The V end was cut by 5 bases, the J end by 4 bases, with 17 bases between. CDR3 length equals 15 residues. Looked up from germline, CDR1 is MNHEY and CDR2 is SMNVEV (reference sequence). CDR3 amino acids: CASSIDVPAGTEAFF. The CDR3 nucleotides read TGTGCCAGCAGTATCGACGTTCCCGCGGGCACTGAAGCTTTCTTT.

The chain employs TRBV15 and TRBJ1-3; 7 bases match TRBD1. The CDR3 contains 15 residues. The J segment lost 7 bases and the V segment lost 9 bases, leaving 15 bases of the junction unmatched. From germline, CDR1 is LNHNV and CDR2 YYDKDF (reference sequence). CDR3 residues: CATSKKEGAVNTIYF. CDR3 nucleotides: TGTGCCACGTCAAAAAAAGAGGGGGCCGTCAACACCATATATTTT.

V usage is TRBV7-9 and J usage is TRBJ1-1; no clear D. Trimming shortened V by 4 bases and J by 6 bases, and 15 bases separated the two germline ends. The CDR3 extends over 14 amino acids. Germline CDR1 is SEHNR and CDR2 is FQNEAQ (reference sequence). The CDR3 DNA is TGTGCCAGCAGCTGGGGTTCGGGGTTCGCTGAAGCTTTCTTT. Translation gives CASSWGSGFAEAFF.

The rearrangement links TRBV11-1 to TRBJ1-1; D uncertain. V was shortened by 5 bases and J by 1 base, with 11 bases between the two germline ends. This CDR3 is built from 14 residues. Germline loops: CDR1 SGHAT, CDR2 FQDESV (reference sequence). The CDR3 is CASSPTRGNTEAFF. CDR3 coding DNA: TGTGCCAGCAGCCCGACACGAGGGAACACTGAAGCTTTCTTT.

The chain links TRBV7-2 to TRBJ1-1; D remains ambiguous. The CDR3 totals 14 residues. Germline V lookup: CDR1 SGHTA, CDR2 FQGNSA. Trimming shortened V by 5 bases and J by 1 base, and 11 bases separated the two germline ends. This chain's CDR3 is CASSVNRENTEAFF. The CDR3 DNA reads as TGTGCCAGCAGCGTAAACAGAGAGAACACTGAAGCTTTCTTT. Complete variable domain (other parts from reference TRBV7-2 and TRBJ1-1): GAGVSQSPSNKVTEKGKDVELRCDPISGHTALYWYRQSLGQGLEFLIYFQGNSAPDKSGLPSDRFSAERTGGSVSTLTIQRTQQEDSAVYLCASSVNRENTEAFFGQGTRLTVV.

CDR3 protein: CASSLRGGSNTEAFF. CDR3 nucleotide sequence: TGTGCCAGCAGCTTACGGGGAGGATCGAACACTGAAGCTTTCTTT. This sequence joins TRBV7-2 and TRBJ1-1; D is undetermined. Germline assignment: CDR1 SGHTA and CDR2 FQGNSA. V was pared by 2 bases and J by 1 base, with 11 bases between. The CDR3 loop spans 15 amino acids.

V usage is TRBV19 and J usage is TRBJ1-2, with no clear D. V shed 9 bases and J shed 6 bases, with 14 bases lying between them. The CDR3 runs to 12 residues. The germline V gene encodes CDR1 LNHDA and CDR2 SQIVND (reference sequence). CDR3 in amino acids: CARLGRQDGYTF. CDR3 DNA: TGTGCCAGGCTGGGCAGGCAGGATGGCTACACCTTC.

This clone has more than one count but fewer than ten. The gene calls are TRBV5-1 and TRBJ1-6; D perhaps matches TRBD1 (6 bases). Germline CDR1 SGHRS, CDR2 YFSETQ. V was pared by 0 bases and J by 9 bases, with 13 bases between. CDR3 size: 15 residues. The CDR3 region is CASSLEAGAVSPLHF. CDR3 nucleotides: TGCGCCAGCAGCTTGGAGGCAGGGGCGGTTTCACCCCTCCACTTT.

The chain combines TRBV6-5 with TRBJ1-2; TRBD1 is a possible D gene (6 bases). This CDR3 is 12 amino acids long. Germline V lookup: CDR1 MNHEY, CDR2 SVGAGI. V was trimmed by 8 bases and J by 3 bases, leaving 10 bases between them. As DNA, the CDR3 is TGTGCCAGCGGCAGGGGCGACTATGGCTACACCTTC. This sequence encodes CASGRGDYGYTF.

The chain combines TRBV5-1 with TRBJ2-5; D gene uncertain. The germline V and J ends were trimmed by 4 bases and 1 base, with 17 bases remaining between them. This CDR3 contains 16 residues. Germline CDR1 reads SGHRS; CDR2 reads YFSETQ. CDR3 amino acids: CASSPLVLVGQETQYF. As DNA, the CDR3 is TGCGCCAGCAGCCCCCTCGTGCTAGTCGGCCAAGAGACCCAGTACTTC.

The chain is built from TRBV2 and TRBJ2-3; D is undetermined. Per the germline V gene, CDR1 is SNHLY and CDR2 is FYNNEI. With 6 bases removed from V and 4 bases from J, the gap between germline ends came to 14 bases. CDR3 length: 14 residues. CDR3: CASSHPSDPDTQYF. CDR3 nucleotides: TGTGCCAGCAGCCACCCCTCTGACCCAGATACGCAGTATTTT.

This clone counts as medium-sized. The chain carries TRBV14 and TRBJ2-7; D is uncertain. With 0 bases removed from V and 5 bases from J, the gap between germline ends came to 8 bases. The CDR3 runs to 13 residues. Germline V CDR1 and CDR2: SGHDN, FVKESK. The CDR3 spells CASSQDRYHEQYF. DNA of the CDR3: TGTGCCAGCAGCCAAGACCGGTACCACGAGCAGTACTTC.

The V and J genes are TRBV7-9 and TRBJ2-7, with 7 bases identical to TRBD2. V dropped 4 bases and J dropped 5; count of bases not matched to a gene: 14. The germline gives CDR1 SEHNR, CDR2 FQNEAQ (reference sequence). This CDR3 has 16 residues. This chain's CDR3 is CASSSSSGGSLHEQYF. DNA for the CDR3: TGTGCCAGCAGCTCGTCCTCGGGGGGAAGCCTCCACGAGCAGTACTTC.

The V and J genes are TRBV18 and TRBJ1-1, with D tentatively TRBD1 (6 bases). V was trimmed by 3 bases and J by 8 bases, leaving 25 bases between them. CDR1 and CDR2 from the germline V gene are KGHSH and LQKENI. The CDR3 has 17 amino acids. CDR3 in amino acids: CASSPKRGRTAPEEAFF. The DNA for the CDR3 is TGTGCCAGCTCACCGAAACGGGGTCGGACAGCCCCAGAAGAAGCTTTCTTT.

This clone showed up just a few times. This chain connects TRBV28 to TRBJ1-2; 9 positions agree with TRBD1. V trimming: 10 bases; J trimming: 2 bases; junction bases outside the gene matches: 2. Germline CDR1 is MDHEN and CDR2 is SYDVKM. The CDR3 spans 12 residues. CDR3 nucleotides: TGTGCCACTACAGGGGGCAACTATGGCTACACCTTC. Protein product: CATTGGNYGYTF.

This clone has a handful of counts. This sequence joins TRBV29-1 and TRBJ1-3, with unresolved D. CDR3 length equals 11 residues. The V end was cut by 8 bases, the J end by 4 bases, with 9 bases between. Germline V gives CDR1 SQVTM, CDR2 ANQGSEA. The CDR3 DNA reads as TGCAGCTTCTCAGACGGAAACACCATATATTTT. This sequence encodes CSFSDGNTIYF.